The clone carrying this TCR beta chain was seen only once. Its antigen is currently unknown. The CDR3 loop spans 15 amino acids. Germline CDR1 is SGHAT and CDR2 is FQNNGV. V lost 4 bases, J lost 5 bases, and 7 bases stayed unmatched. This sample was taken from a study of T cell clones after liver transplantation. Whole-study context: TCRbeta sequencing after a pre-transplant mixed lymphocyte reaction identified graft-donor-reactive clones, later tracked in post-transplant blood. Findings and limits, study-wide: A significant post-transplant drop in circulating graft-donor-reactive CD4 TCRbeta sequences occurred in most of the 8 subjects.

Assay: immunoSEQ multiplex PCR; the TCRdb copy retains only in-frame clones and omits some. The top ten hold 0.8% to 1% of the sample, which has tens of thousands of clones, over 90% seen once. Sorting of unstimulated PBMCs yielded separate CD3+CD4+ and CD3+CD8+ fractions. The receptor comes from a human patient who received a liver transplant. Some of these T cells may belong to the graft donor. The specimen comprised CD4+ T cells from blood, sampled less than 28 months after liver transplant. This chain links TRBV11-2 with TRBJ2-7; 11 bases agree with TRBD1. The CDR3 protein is CASSSSGTGGHEQYF. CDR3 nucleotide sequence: TGTGCCAGCAGCTCCTCAGGGACAGGGGGTCACGAGCAGTACTTC.